These 21 T cell receptor beta chains were sequenced from one sample in a study of vaccination and CD4 T cells after COVID-19. Treatment here: approximately nine-day PBMC culture with coronavirus spike peptide pools or control peptides (ViraFEST assay). Sequencing of DNA taken from cultured CD4+ T cells relied on the Oncomine TCR Beta short-read assay. TCRdb re-derived calls from the PCR reads in MiXCR, one entry per CDR3 protein. Of 15,000 to 20,000 distinct CDR3 sequences listed, approximately 63% are singletons. Their recognized antigens are unknown. Sequencing was performed on CD4+ T cells from blood, cultured in vitro. Receptor source: a human donor who had recovered from COVID-19.

This rearrangement joins TRBV27 to TRBJ2-7; 8 bases align to TRBD1. CDR1 and CDR2 from the germline V gene are MNHEY and SMNVEV (reference sequence). Trimming took 6 bases from V and 3 from J; bases not matched to a gene: 7. This CDR3 comprises 14 residues. This CDR3 reads CASRRATGVYEQYF. In DNA, the CDR3 is TGTGCCAGCAGGAGAGCGACAGGGGTCTACGAGCAGTACTTC.

This clonotype was detected a few times. The chain recombines TRBV7-9 with TRBJ2-5, with 8 bases identical to TRBD2. The CDR3 runs to 15 residues. Germline CDR1 and CDR2: SEHNR and FQNEAQ (reference sequence). The V gene end was trimmed by 0 bases and the J gene end by 4 bases; junction bases not matched to a gene: 4. CDR3 amino acids: CASSLAGLVGETQYF. DNA of the CDR3: TGTGCCAGCAGCTTAGCGGGACTAGTGGGAGAGACCCAGTACTTC.

V is TRBV10-1 and J is TRBJ1-6; TRBD1 is a possible D gene (5 bases). CDR3 length: 16 amino acids. The V gene's germline CDR1 is WNHNN and CDR2 SYGVQD (reference sequence). Trimming left V 6 bases short and J 5 bases short, with 17 bases between. The CDR3, as DNA: TGCGCCAGCAGCGAAGGAAAGGGGAAAAATAATTCACCCCTCCACTTT. It codes for CASSEGKGKNNSPLHF.

The rearrangement uses TRBV29-1 and TRBJ1-2, with a tentative D call TRBD1 (5 bases). V dropped 2 bases and J dropped 8 bases, with 18 bases sitting between them. The CDR3 spans 14 residues. Looked up from germline, CDR1 is SQVTM and CDR2 is ANQGSEA. The CDR3 loop reads CSVEKGPTRGGYTF. CDR3 sequence (DNA): TGCAGCGTTGAAAAGGGGCCAACAAGGGGCGGCTACACCTTC.

The chain uses TRBV20-1 and TRBJ2-7, with 7 bases lining up with TRBD1. Trimming cost V 5 bases and J 2 bases; bases outside gene matches: 9. The V gene's germline CDR1 is DFQATT and CDR2 SNEGSKA (reference sequence). This CDR3 region has 14 residues. The CDR3 region has the DNA TGCAGTGCTGGGGACAGCTTATTAACCTACGAGCAGTACTTC. It translates to CSAGDSLLTYEQYF.

This clonotype showed up just a few times. The chain employs TRBV20-1 and TRBJ1-5, with TRBD1 matching over 11 bases. The J segment lost 6 bases and the V segment lost 0 bases, leaving 13 bases of the junction unmatched. Germline V lookup: CDR1 DFQATT, CDR2 SNEGSKA (reference sequence). This CDR3 region has 18 residues. The CDR3 protein is CSARDSGTGGTYFQPQHF. Here the CDR3 DNA reads TGCAGTGCTAGAGATTCCGGGACAGGGGGTACGTATTTTCAGCCCCAGCATTTT.

This clonotype was counted a few times. Its ends do not fully match the called genes, so a read error is possible. V is TRBV4-1 and J is TRBJ1-1; 7 positions agree with TRBD1. In germline, CDR1 is MGHRA, CDR2 YSYEKL. The CDR3 has 15 amino acids. The CDR3 loop reads CASSRQGSKFSEAFF. The CDR3 nucleotides read TGTGCCAGCAGCCGACAGGGATCCAAATTCTCTGAAGCTTTCTTT.

Notes on this clonotype: The junction differs from germline at one of its ends, possibly a read error. This rearrangement joins TRBV7-9 to TRBJ1-2; D gene uncertain. The CDR3 runs 11 residues. CDR1 SEHNR and CDR2 FQNEAQ come from the germline V gene (reference sequence). CDR3 in DNA: TGTGCCGGCAGCTTACTGGGTGGCTACACCTTC. Its protein product is CAGSLLGGYTF.

This chain connects TRBV7-8 to TRBJ2-3; 9 nucleotides match TRBD2. The trim removed 1 base at V and 1 base at J, leaving 12 bases unmatched. The CDR3 extends over 19 amino acids. Germline CDR1 and CDR2: SGHVS and FQNEAQ. CDR3 sequence: CASSLVAGLAKWGTDTQYF. DNA for the CDR3: TGTGCCAGCAGCTTAGTCGCGGGACTAGCCAAATGGGGCACAGATACGCAGTATTTT. The full variable domain, its missing parts supplied by reference TRBV7-8 and TRBJ2-3, is GAGVSQSPRYKVAKRGQDVALRCDPISGHVSLFWYQQALGQGPEFLTYFQNEAQLDKSGLPSDRFFAERPEGSVSTLKIQRTQQEDSAVYLCASSLVAGLAKWGTDTQYFGPGTRLTVL.

V is TRBV6-1 and J is TRBJ1-4; tentative D call: TRBD1 (6 bases). The germline gives CDR1 MNHNS, CDR2 SASEGT. The CDR3 covers 15 residues. The V end lost 8 bases, the J end lost 6 bases, and 19 bases lay between the germline ends. CDR3 nucleotides: TGTGCCAGCTCCCATGAAAGACAGGACTATGAAAAACTGTTTTTT. Protein sequence: CASSHERQDYEKLFF.

This clonotype came up a few times. In DNA, the CDR3 is TGCAGTGCGAGAAAGGGGACAGGGACACAAGAGACCCAGTACTTC. Translating gives CSARKGTGTQETQYF. The chain uses TRBV20-1 and TRBJ2-5; 9 positions agree with TRBD1. Germline values: CDR1 DFQATT, CDR2 SNEGSKA (reference sequence). The J segment lost 2 bases and the V segment lost 6 bases, leaving 10 bases of the junction unmatched. The CDR3 consists of 15 residues.

CDR3 nucleotides: TGTGCCAGCAGCTTACTCCCATTTTCAGGAAACACCATATATTTT. Its protein product is CASSLLPFSGNTIYF. This sequence joins TRBV7-9 and TRBJ1-3; no reliable D call. Looked up from germline, CDR1 is SEHNR and CDR2 is FQNEAQ (reference sequence). V dropped 2 bases and J dropped 4 bases, with 12 bases sitting between them. CDR3 size: 15 residues. The full variable domain, in which reference TRBV7-9 and TRBJ1-3 provide the parts outside the CDR3, is DTGVSQNPRHKITKRGQNVTFRCDPISEHNRLYWYRQTLGQGPEFLTYFQNEAQLEKSRLLSDRFSAERPKGSFSTLEIQRTEQGDSAMYLCASSLLPFSGNTIYFGEGSWLTVV.

This sequence joins TRBV12-3 or TRBV12-4 and TRBJ2-7, with 10 bases matching TRBD1. The CDR3 sequence is 17 residues long. After removal of 5 bases from V and 1 base from J, the junction contained 11 bases not matched to a gene. CDR3 in DNA: TGTGCCAGCAGTAGACAGGGGGCGAACAAAAGATCCTACGAGCAGTACTTC. It translates to CASSRQGANKRSYEQYF.

This sequence joins TRBV12-3 or TRBV12-4 and TRBJ2-1; D tentatively reads TRBD1 or TRBD2 (7 bases each). The CDR3 is 18 amino acids. Trimming removed 5 bases at V and 7 bases at J, with 27 bases between. CDR3 coding DNA: TGTGCCAGCAGTCCGTCCCCTTACAGGGGACTAAGGTCTAATGAGCAGTTCTTC. It codes for CASSPSPYRGLRSNEQFF.

The rearrangement links TRBV5-1 to TRBJ2-7; the match to TRBD1 covers 8 bases. Per the germline V gene, CDR1 is SGHRS and CDR2 is YFSETQ. Trimming cost V 3 bases and J 4 bases; bases outside gene matches: 9. CDR3 size: 15 residues. The CDR3 loop is CASSSGQGWHYEQYF. In DNA, the CDR3 is TGCGCCAGCAGCTCCGGACAGGGTTGGCATTACGAGCAGTACTTC.

The sample holds a few counts of this clonotype. The chain recombines TRBV7-9 with TRBJ1-6; D is possibly TRBD1 (5 bases). Trimming removed 4 bases from V and 8 bases from J, with 18 bases in between. The germline V gene encodes CDR1 SEHNR and CDR2 FQNEAQ (reference sequence). The CDR3 consists of 16 residues. The CDR3 DNA reads as TGTGCCAGCAGCTCCCTTTCTCGGGGCTTCGATTCACCCCTCCACTTT. Residues: CASSSLSRGFDSPLHF.

J is TRBJ2-6 and V is TRBV7-2; D gene ambiguous. Looked up from germline, CDR1 is SGHTA and CDR2 is FQGNSA. V dropped 5 bases and J dropped 1 base, with 6 bases sitting between them. The CDR3 runs to 14 residues. The CDR3 nucleotides are TGTGCCAGCAGCCGAGCTTCTGGGGCCAACGTCCTGACTTTC. It yields the protein CASSRASGANVLTF.

The chain carries TRBV2 and TRBJ1-5; the D is unclear. The V end was cut by 6 bases, the J end by 0 bases, with 9 bases between. The length of the CDR3 is 14 residues. In germline, CDR1 is SNHLY, CDR2 FYNNEI. CDR3 nucleotides: TGTGCCAGCAGCACCCGAATTAGCAATCAGCCCCAGCATTTT. This sequence encodes CASSTRISNQPQHF.

The chain recombines TRBV20-1 with TRBJ1-1; a weak D match, TRBD1 (6 bases). The germline CDR1 and CDR2 sequences are DFQATT and SNEGSKA (reference sequence). The CDR3 sequence is 8 residues long. CDR3 coding DNA: TGCGGCACTGACAGGGCTTTCTTT. Amino acids: CGTDRAFF.

This clonotype showed up just once. The V gene is TRBV18, the J gene TRBJ1-5; D is perhaps TRBD1 (5 bases). Trimming pared 3 bases from V and 4 bases from J, leaving 10 bases between. This CDR3 region has 14 residues. CDR1 is KGHSH and CDR2 is LQKENI in the germline V gene. The CDR3 nucleotides read TGTGCCAGCTCACCCCTACAGGCGAATCAGCCCCAGCATTTT. This codes for CASSPLQANQPQHF.

CDR3 in DNA: TGTGCCAGCAGCGCCCGACTAGCGGGGGGTACGAACACCGGGGAGCTGTTTTTT. Residues: CASSARLAGGTNTGELFF. The gene calls are TRBV9 and TRBJ2-2, with TRBD2 matching 13 bases. CDR1 is SGDLS and CDR2 is YYNGEE in the germline V gene. CDR3 size: 18 residues. V lost 3 bases, J lost 0 bases, and 5 bases stayed unmatched.